This T cell receptor (beta chain) was recovered during a study of blood T cells in healthy people across ages. Findings and limits, study-wide: Unsorted PBMCs prevented conclusive naive versus antigen-experienced comparison.

About this clonotype itself: Antigen unknown.

Germline CDR1 DFQATT, CDR2 SNEGSKA (reference sequence). The CDR3 extends over 15 amino acids. The V gene lost 1 base and the J gene lost 7 bases, with 16 bases spanning the gap. PCR was performed a second time for about 7 to 12 cycles using a sample-barcoded 5' primer and a J-beta primer mix. TCRdb called the 5' RACE reads again in MiXCR, with one record for every CDR3 protein. Of about 1,500,000 distinct CDR3 sequences listed, over 25% are singletons. V gene TRBV20-1 combines with J gene TRBJ1-4, with D perhaps matching TRBD1 (6 bases). The TCR originated in a woman in her twenties or thirties in good health. The specimen sequenced was blood. Here the CDR3 DNA reads TGCAGTGCTAGAGGGCAGGGGCTACCTATTGAAAAACTGTTTTTT. It is translated as CSARGQGLPIEKLFF.